In its sample, the clone carrying this T cell receptor (beta chain) was seen many times. Amplification targeted the TCR beta CDR3 regions, with RNA transcripts as the source material. The first round was an RT-PCR with HTBI primers, and the second round was a multiplex PCR. TCRdb called the multiplex PCR reads again in MiXCR, with one record for every CDR3 protein. The sample holds under 800,000 distinct CDR3 sequences, 22% seen once. The germline V gene encodes CDR1 MNHEY and CDR2 SVGAGI. There are 15 residues in the CDR3. V trimming: 2 bases; J trimming: 3 bases; junction bases outside the gene matches: 5. The data derive from a study of Graves' ophthalmopathy and Graves' hyperthyroidism.

Sequencing used peripheral blood. The J gene is TRBJ2-3, the V gene TRBV6-5; 7 bases fit TRBD1. The sequence derives from a woman aged 18-29 years with stable Graves' hyperthyroidism. Some clones in this sample may be carry-over from other donors' samples. The CDR3 bases are TGTGCCAGCAGTTACGCGGACAGGAAGACAGATACGCAGTATTTT. It is translated as CASSYADRKTDTQYF.